This TCR beta chain was sequenced in a study of blood T cell repertoires in COVID-19. Looking at the study overall: The United States, Italy and Spain supplied acute and convalescent COVID-19 samples. In each case, the material was cDNA or gDNA derived from T cells, B-cell-depleted T cells, or PBMCs.

Per the original data handling: Quantification of nucleated cells was approximated via reference gene primer amplification. Libraries were prepared by immunoSEQ multiplex PCR; TCRdb keeps only in-frame clonotypes and omits some of them. The DNA gave D and trimming, while V, J and clone size come from that table. This repertoire shows under 250,000 clones, roughly 84% found once; its top ten account for about 2.4%. The CDR3 sequence is 11 residues long. Germline CDR1 and CDR2: GTSNPN and SVGIG (reference sequence). V lost 0 bases and J 5 bases, leaving 4 bases between the germline ends. The clonotype comes from a woman between 55 and 75 years old with acute or convalescent COVID-19. Source material: peripheral blood. The V and J genes are TRBV30 and TRBJ2-5; no definite D call. The CDR3 DNA sequence: TGTGCCTGGAGTGTACGGGAGACCCAGTACTTC. Translated: CAWSVRETQYF.